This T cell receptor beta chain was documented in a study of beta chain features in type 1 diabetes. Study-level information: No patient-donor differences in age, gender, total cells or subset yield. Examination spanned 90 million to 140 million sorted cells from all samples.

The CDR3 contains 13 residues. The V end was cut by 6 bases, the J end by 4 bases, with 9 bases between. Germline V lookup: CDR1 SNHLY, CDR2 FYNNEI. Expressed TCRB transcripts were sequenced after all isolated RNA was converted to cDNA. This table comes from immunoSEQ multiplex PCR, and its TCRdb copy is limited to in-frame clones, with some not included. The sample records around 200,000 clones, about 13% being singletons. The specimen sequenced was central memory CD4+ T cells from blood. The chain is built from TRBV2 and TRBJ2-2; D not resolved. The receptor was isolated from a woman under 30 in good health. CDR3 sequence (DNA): TGTGCCAGCAGCCTAGAGTCCACCGGGGAGCTGTTTTTT. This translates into CASSLESTGELFF.